A selection of T cell receptor beta chains follows, all from one sample in a study of blood T cell repertoires in COVID-19. Using immunoSEQ multiplex PCR, the repertoire was profiled, and TCRdb retains in-frame clones only, with some absent. This table holds around 280,000 clones, around four fifths found once. Sample: peripheral blood. These receptor sequences come from a woman aged 50 to 65 with active or convalescent COVID-19. Both conserved end residues are trimmed from each CDR3.

length: 14
J: TRBJ2-3
V: TRBV5-1
CDR3: ASRPTSGTRGDTQY

length: 12
J: TRBJ1-1
V: TRBV5-1
CDR3: ASTLEPGGREAF

length: 11
J: TRBJ1-2
V: TRBV5-1
CDR3: ASRVTGYDGYT

length: 12
J: TRBJ1-2
V: TRBV6-4
CDR3: ASSDSGTGYGYT

length: 13
J: TRBJ2-7
V: TRBV3-1/TRBV3-2
CDR3: ASSHGSSGTYEQY

length: 10
J: TRBJ1-1
V: TRBV10-2
CDR3: ASRVTGDEAF

length: 12
J: TRBJ1-2
V: TRBV29-1
CDR3: SAKSTATPHGYT

length: 13
J: TRBJ2-1
V: TRBV27
CDR3: ASSQIAGVENEQF

length: 13
J: TRBJ1-3
V: TRBV3-1/TRBV3-2
CDR3: ASTRDTTSGNTIY

length: 16
J: TRBJ2-6
V: TRBV2
CDR3: ASSVPTELFSGANVLT

length: 12
J: TRBJ1-2
V: TRBV5-6
CDR3: ASSGGQGAFGYT

length: 11
J: TRBJ2-2
V: TRBV7-2
CDR3: ASSSGLTGELF

length: 14
J: TRBJ2-6
V: TRBV5-1
CDR3: ASSLLSVSGANVLT

length: 13
J: TRBJ2-7
V: TRBV2
CDR3: ASSEGPGELYEQY

length: 14
J: TRBJ2-7
V: TRBV19
CDR3: ASSITPSGPTDEQY

length: 14
J: TRBJ2-2
V: TRBV28
CDR3: ASSRQGQGTTGELF

length: 15
J: TRBJ2-6
V: TRBV5-4
CDR3: ATARQGANTGANVLT

length: 14
J: TRBJ2-7
V: TRBV6-1
CDR3: ASSDALGRLYSEQY

length: 13
J: TRBJ2-2
V: TRBV2
CDR3: ASSPGLAVLGELF

length: 12
J: TRBJ2-7
V: TRBV5-4
CDR3: ASSDPFSPSEQY

length: 15
J: TRBJ1-1
V: TRBV5-4
CDR3: ASSIYRGRATNTEAF

length: 12
J: TRBJ2-7
V: TRBV20-1
CDR3: SASSPAGFYEQY

length: 14
J: TRBJ2-5
V: TRBV9
CDR3: ASSVHSTGPLETQY

length: 12
J: TRBJ1-4
V: TRBV7-9
CDR3: ASSLGQGDEKLF

length: 12
J: TRBJ2-5
V: TRBV19
CDR3: ASSIVGGQETQY

length: 12
J: TRBJ1-2
V: TRBV7-2
CDR3: ASSLGGGANGYT

length: 17
J: TRBJ2-7
V: TRBV7-6
CDR3: ASSSPSGTSGSSGYEQY

length: 14
J: TRBJ2-7
V: TRBV3-1/TRBV3-2
CDR3: ASSPMLEGGVYEQY

length: 11
J: TRBJ1-1
V: TRBV2
CDR3: ATTRFVRTEAF

length: 13
J: TRBJ2-3
V: TRBV6-5
CDR3: ASRRGSSYTDTQY

length: 13
J: TRBJ2-6
V: TRBV10-3
CDR3: AISERGSGANVLT

length: 12
J: TRBJ1-1
V: TRBV7-9
CDR3: ASSFRHVNTEAF

length: 12
J: TRBJ1-1
V: TRBV6-4
CDR3: ASSADRSSTEAF

length: 11
J: TRBJ2-3
V: TRBV10-3
CDR3: AIGAPSTDTQY

length: 13
J: TRBJ2-2
V: TRBV7-9
CDR3: ASSPRLALTGELF

length: 13
J: TRBJ2-3
V: TRBV6-5
CDR3: ASRYRGNPTDTQY

length: 13
J: TRBJ2-5
V: TRBV7-3
CDR3: ASSLIGGYQETQY

length: 14
J: TRBJ1-2
V: TRBV7-6
CDR3: ASSSSGTGGFYGYT

length: 9
J: TRBJ2-7
V: TRBV27
CDR3: ASSRSYEQY

length: 10
J: TRBJ2-5
V: TRBV2
CDR3: ASRARAGGQY

length: 11
J: TRBJ1-5
V: TRBV6-2/TRBV6-3
CDR3: ASSLTRNQPQH

length: 12
J: TRBJ2-7
V: TRBV5-6
CDR3: ASSLRDINYEQY

length: 11
J: TRBJ1-4
V: TRBV12-3/TRBV12-4
CDR3: ASSYRLDEKLF

length: 12
J: TRBJ1-1
V: TRBV5-1
CDR3: ASSFWSRESEAF

length: 13
J: TRBJ1-1
V: TRBV7-3
CDR3: ASSPSTGTGTEAF